These 27 T cell receptor beta chains share one sample of origin, sequenced in a study of blood T cell repertoires in COVID-19. Measured with immunoSEQ multiplex PCR; TCRdb has only the in-frame clones, and not every one. The data show 200,000 to 250,000 clones, about 83% seen once. The sequenced sample consisted of peripheral blood. These receptors originate from a woman in her thirties with COVID-19, enrolled during active disease.

Written as DNA, the CDR3 is TGCAGCGTCGCCCCGGGACTAGGGGCCTACAATGAGCAGTTCTTC. Its protein product is CSVAPGLGAYNEQFF. The chain uses TRBV29-1 and TRBJ2-1; the match to TRBD2 covers 8 bases. The V segment lost 6 bases and the J segment 2 bases; nucleotides outside the gene matches: 9. Germline CDR1 SQVTM, CDR2 ANQGSEA. The CDR3 contains 15 residues.

The rearrangement uses TRBV15 and TRBJ2-3, with TRBD1 identical over 10 bases. Trimming at V came to 3 bases and at J to 5 bases, leaving 5 bases not matched to a gene. Germline CDR1 and CDR2: LNHNV and YYDKDF (reference sequence). This CDR3 is built from 15 residues. The CDR3 loop reads CATSSSGTGVDTQYF. CDR3 in DNA: TGTGCCACCAGCAGTTCCGGGACAGGGGTAGATACGCAGTATTTT.

The chain uses TRBV21-1 and TRBJ2-7; the table's D call, TRBD2, has no DNA check behind it. TRBV21-1 is shown as a pseudogene. The CDR3 spans 16 residues. CDR3 protein: CASSNKPSGSAYEQYF. The CDR3 coding sequence is TGTGCCAGCAGCAATAAGCCTAGCGGGAGTGCGTACGAGCAGTACTTC.

The chain recombines TRBV12-5 with TRBJ2-5, with D possibly TRBD1 on 6 matching bases. The germline gives CDR1 LGHNT, CDR2 FRNRAP. CDR3 length: 14 amino acids. V was pared by 1 base and J by 2 bases, with 8 bases between. CDR3 nucleotide sequence: TGTGCTAGTGGTTTGGGGACAGTGCAAGAGACCCAGTACTTC. Its translation is CASGLGTVQETQYF. The complete variable domain, with remaining parts taken from reference TRBV12-5 and TRBJ2-5, reads DARVTQTPRHKVTEMGQEVTMRCQPILGHNTVFWYRQTMMQGLELLAYFRNRAPLDDSGMPKDRFSAEMPDATLATLKIQPSEPRDSAVYFCASGLGTVQETQYFGPGTRLLVL.

This clone was seen only a few times. CDR3 bases: TGTGCCAGCAGCCTCGGACTTGGGGTTAACTATGGCTACACCTTC. Its protein product is CASSLGLGVNYGYTF. The chain joins TRBV27 to TRBJ1-2; D gene unclear. The CDR3 has 15 residues. V gave up 6 bases and J gave up 1 base, with 15 bases separating them. The germline V gene has CDR1 MNHEY and CDR2 SMNVEV (reference sequence).

The chain combines TRBV10-3 with TRBJ2-2, with D maybe TRBD2 (5 bases). The germline CDR1 and CDR2 sequences are ENHRY and SYGVKD. CDR3 length: 12 amino acids. The V end was cut by 7 bases, the J end by 7 bases, with 10 bases between. Here the CDR3 reads CAITSSLGELFF. The CDR3 coding sequence is TGTGCCATCACTAGCAGTCTCGGGGAGCTGTTTTTT.

DNA for the CDR3: TGTGCCAGCGGAAGCGGTGGCCACCAAGAGACCCAGTACTTC. This gives the protein CASGSGGHQETQYF. This rearrangement joins TRBV9 to TRBJ2-5; tentative D call: TRBD2 (5 bases). The germline V gene encodes CDR1 SGDLS and CDR2 YYNGEE. V was clipped by 7 bases and J by 0 bases, with 13 bases between them. The CDR3 has 14 amino acids.

This clone was seen just once. The chain links TRBV27 to TRBJ2-3, with a tentative D call TRBD2 (6 bases). CDR1 is MNHEY, CDR2 SMNVEV, per germline (reference sequence). CDR3 length: 13 residues. V was trimmed by 8 bases and J by 6 bases, leaving 15 bases between them. For the CDR3, the DNA is TGTGCCAGCGGGAGGCAGAGTCCGGATACGCAGTATTTT. It yields the protein CASGRQSPDTQYF.

This clone was counted a single time. V is TRBV12-3 or TRBV12-4 and J is TRBJ1-2; D is ambiguous. Deletions cut 3 bases from V and 4 bases from J, with 9 bases between. The CDR3 consists of 13 residues. CDR3 DNA: TGTGCCAGCAGTTTTTACGGGGTCTATGGCTACACCTTC. Protein product: CASSFYGVYGYTF.

The chain employs TRBV3-1 (or the pseudogene TRBV3-2) and TRBJ2-6; D is possibly TRBD1 (6 bases). This CDR3 has 15 amino acids. The V end lost 3 bases, the J end lost 4 bases, and 10 bases lay between the germline ends. The germline V gene has CDR1 LGHDT and CDR2 YNNKEL (reference sequence). CDR3 region: CASSHTGTGANVLTF. As DNA, the CDR3 is TGTGCCAGCAGCCACACAGGGACGGGGGCCAACGTCCTGACTTTC.

The gene calls are TRBV29-1 and TRBJ2-3; 8 bases are a match to TRBD2. Germline V gives CDR1 SQVTM, CDR2 ANQGSEA. The CDR3 totals 15 residues. Trimming cost V 4 bases and J 6 bases; bases outside gene matches: 12. CDR3 residues: CSVVRTSSKRDTQYF. The CDR3 coding sequence is TGCAGCGTTGTCCGGACTAGCAGCAAACGCGATACGCAGTATTTT.

The chain is built from TRBV18 and TRBJ1-6; a weak D match, TRBD1 (5 bases). CDR1 is KGHSH, CDR2 LQKENI, per germline. The germline V and J ends were trimmed by 4 bases and 0 bases, with 16 bases remaining between them. This CDR3 contains 18 residues. The CDR3 region has the DNA TGTGCCAGCTCACGAGCCCGATGGGGGGGCTCCTATAATTCACCCCTCCACTTT. Translation gives CASSRARWGGSYNSPLHF.

The rearrangement uses TRBV7-3 and TRBJ2-6; D may be TRBD2 (5 bases). Germline loops: CDR1 SGHTA, CDR2 FQGTGA. Trimming left V 5 bases short and J 2 bases short, with 10 bases between. The CDR3 spans 15 residues. CDR3 protein: CASSPVGAGANVLTF. The CDR3 bases are TGTGCCAGCAGCCCCGTCGGGGCTGGGGCCAACGTCCTGACTTTC.

The chain is built from TRBV9 and TRBJ1-1, with no clear D. Trimming shortened V by 0 bases and J by 3 bases, and 6 bases separated the two germline ends. This CDR3 is built from 13 residues. Germline CDR1 SGDLS, CDR2 YYNGEE. Here the CDR3 DNA reads TGTGCCAGCAGCGTAGTCGGGGACACTGAAGCTTTCTTT. The encoded protein is CASSVVGDTEAFF.

V and J are TRBV7-2 and TRBJ2-7, with D perhaps matching TRBD2 (5 bases). V was shortened by 2 bases and J by 2 bases, with 16 bases between the two germline ends. CDR3 length equals 16 residues. CDR1 and CDR2 (germline): SGHTA, FQGNSA. The CDR3 spells CASSLNSGILPYEQYF. The DNA of the CDR3 is TGTGCCAGCAGCTTAAACAGCGGAATTCTTCCCTACGAGCAGTACTTC. The complete variable domain, with remaining parts taken from reference TRBV7-2 and TRBJ2-7, reads GAGVSQSPSNKVTEKGKDVELRCDPISGHTALYWYRQSLGQGLEFLIYFQGNSAPDKSGLPSDRFSAERTGGSVSTLTIQRTQQEDSAVYLCASSLNSGILPYEQYFGPGTRLTVT.

This chain uses TRBV9 with TRBJ2-7; possibly TRBD1 for D (6 bases). V was clipped by 0 bases and J by 2 bases, with 12 bases between them. This CDR3 comprises 15 residues. The V gene's germline CDR1 is SGDLS and CDR2 YYNGEE. The CDR3 DNA reads as TGTGCCAGCAGCGTAGAGGACAGCCCCACCTACGAGCAGTACTTC. This gives the protein CASSVEDSPTYEQYF.

V gene TRBV25-1 combines with J gene TRBJ1-2, with 7 positions matching TRBD1. Germline CDR1 reads MGHDK; CDR2 reads SYGVNS. V was pared by 7 bases and J by 4 bases, with 6 bases of the junction left unmatched. The CDR3 has 13 amino acids. For the CDR3, the DNA is TGTGCCAGCAATGGTAGGGACAGCTATGGCTACACCTTC. Translation: CASNGRDSYGYTF.

This sequence joins TRBV30 and TRBJ2-1; D is ambiguous. The CDR3 spans 12 residues. Trimming took off 5 bases at V and 10 bases at J, with 15 bases between the two ends. Germline CDR1 reads GTSNPN; CDR2 reads SVGIG (reference sequence). CDR3 in amino acids: CAWDPLAGEQFF. The CDR3 coding sequence is TGTGCCTGGGACCCCCTCGCAGGAGAGCAGTTCTTC.

V and J are TRBV3-1 (or the pseudogene TRBV3-2) and TRBJ2-2; 9 bases line up with TRBD1. Germline trimming cut 8 bases from V and 0 bases from J; bases unmatched to any gene: 10. This CDR3 spans 17 amino acids. Germline CDR1 is LGHDT and CDR2 is YNNKEL (reference sequence). The CDR3 nucleotides are TGTGCCAGCTCTCGGGGAACAGGGGGCGCGAACACCGGGGAGCTGTTTTTT. Translating gives CASSRGTGGANTGELFF.

This chain links TRBV9 with TRBJ2-3; D unresolved. The germline V gene has CDR1 SGDLS and CDR2 YYNGEE. The ends were cut back, 4 bases at V and 3 bases at J, with 9 bases in the middle. This CDR3 is 13 amino acids long. CDR3 in DNA: TGTGCCAGCAGCCCCCACTCGACAGATACGCAGTATTTT. Its protein is CASSPHSTDTQYF.

The V call is TRBV6-5, the J call TRBJ2-5; 8 bases agree with TRBD1. V lost 4 bases and J lost 5; bases outside the gene matches: 3. This CDR3 spans 13 amino acids. Germline CDR1 MNHEY, CDR2 SVGAGI. The CDR3 spells CASSSPGGETQYF. The CDR3 DNA is TGTGCCAGCAGTTCCCCAGGGGGCGAGACCCAGTACTTC.

The CDR3 loop reads CASSEGGQGRDYGYTF. DNA for the CDR3: TGTGCCAGCAGTGAAGGGGGACAGGGACGGGACTATGGCTACACCTTC. The chain combines TRBV2 with TRBJ1-2; 9 bases are shared with TRBD1. V was pared by 1 base and J by 3 bases, with 6 bases of the junction left unmatched. Per germline, CDR1 SNHLY and CDR2 FYNNEI. This CDR3 contains 16 residues.

This chain uses TRBV2 with TRBJ2-3, with D possibly matching TRBD2 (6 bases). V lost 6 bases and J lost 1, with 11 bases in between. This CDR3 spans 14 amino acids. In germline, CDR1 is SNHLY, CDR2 FYNNEI. In DNA form, the CDR3 reads TGTGCCAGCAGACTCGGGGGAGGCACAGATACGCAGTATTTT. The encoded protein is CASRLGGGTDTQYF.

This clone was seen once. This chain connects TRBV6-5 to TRBJ1-5; a weak D match, TRBD1 (5 bases). V gave up 0 bases and J gave up 2 bases, with 8 bases separating them. The germline V gene has CDR1 MNHEY and CDR2 SVGAGI. This CDR3 comprises 15 residues. CDR3 protein: CASSYSGVGNQPQHF. In nucleotides, the CDR3 is TGTGCCAGCAGTTACTCAGGGGTCGGCAATCAGCCCCAGCATTTT.

The gene calls are TRBV7-2 and TRBJ1-6; TRBD1 matches 7 bases. Germline CDR1 reads SGHTA; CDR2 reads FQGNSA. After removal of 5 bases from V and 9 bases from J, the junction contained 10 bases not matched to a gene. The CDR3 spans 15 residues. The CDR3 nucleotides are TGTGCCAGCAGCCCCAACCGACAGGGTACTTCACCCCTCCACTTT. It encodes CASSPNRQGTSPLHF.

V and J are TRBV19 and TRBJ2-7; 11 bases agree with TRBD1. The CDR3 sequence is 15 residues long. The germline CDR1 and CDR2 sequences are LNHDA and SQIVND (reference sequence). V lost 5 bases, J lost 3 bases, and 6 bases stayed unmatched. CDR3 in DNA: TGTGCCAGTAGTGAAACCGGGACAGGGGGCTACGAGCAGTACTTC. Residues: CASSETGTGGYEQYF.

The V call is TRBV18, the J call TRBJ2-2; 9 bases are shared with TRBD1. The CDR3 spans 15 residues. V dropped 4 bases and J dropped 7; count of bases not matched to a gene: 7. Germline V lookup: CDR1 KGHSH, CDR2 LQKENI. As DNA, the CDR3 is TGTGCCAGCTCACAAGGGACAGGGCGGATCGGGGAGCTGTTTTTT. Translated: CASSQGTGRIGELFF. The variable domain in full, completed from reference TRBV18 and TRBJ2-2, reads NAGVMQNPRHLVRRRGQEARLRCSPMKGHSHVYWYRQLPEEGLKFMVYLQKENIIDESGMPKERFSAEFPKEGPSILRIQQVVRGDSAAYFCASSQGTGRIGELFFGEGSRLTVL.